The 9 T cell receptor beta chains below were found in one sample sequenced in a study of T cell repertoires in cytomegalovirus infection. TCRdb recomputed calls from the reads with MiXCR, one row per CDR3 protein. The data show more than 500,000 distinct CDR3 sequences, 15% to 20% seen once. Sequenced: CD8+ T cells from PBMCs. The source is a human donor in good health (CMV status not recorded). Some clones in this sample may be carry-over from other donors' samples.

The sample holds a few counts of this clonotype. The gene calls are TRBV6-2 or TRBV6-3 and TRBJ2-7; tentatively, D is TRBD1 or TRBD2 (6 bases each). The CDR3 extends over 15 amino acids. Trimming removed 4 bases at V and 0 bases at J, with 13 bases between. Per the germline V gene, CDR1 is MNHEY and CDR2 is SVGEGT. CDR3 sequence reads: CASSWRGSPSYEQYF. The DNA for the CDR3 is TGTGCCAGCAGTTGGAGGGGGTCCCCCTCCTACGAGCAGTACTTC.

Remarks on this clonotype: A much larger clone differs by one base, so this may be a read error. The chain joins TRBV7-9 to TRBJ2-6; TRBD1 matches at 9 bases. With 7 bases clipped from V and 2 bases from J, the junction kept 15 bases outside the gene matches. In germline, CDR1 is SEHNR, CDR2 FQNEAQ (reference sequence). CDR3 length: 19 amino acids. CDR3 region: CASIFSPYRGRPGANVLTF. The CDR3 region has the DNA TGTGCCAGCATCTTTAGCCCCTACAGGGGGCGGCCTGGGGCCAACGTCCTGACTTTC.

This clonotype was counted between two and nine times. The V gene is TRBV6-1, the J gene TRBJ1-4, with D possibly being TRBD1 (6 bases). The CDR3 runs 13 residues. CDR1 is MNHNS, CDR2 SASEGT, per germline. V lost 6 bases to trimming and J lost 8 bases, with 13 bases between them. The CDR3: CASRQGVGEKLFF. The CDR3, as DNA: TGTGCCAGCAGACAGGGTGTTGGGGAAAAACTGTTTTTT.

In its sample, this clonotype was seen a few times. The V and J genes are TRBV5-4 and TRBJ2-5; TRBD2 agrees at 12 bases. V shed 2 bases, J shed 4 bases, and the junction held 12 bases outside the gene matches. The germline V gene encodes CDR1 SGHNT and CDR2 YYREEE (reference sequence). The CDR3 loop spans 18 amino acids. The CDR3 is CASSFGLAGRDTRETQYF. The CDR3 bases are TGTGCCAGCAGCTTTGGACTAGCGGGGAGGGATACACGAGAGACCCAGTACTTC.

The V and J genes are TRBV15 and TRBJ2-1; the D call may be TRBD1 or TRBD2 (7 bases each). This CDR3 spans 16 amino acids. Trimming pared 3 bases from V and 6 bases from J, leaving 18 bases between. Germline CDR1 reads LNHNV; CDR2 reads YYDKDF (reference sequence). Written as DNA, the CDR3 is TGTGCCACCAGCAGCCAACCCAGGGGGGGTGGCAATGAGCAGTTCTTC. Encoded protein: CATSSQPRGGGNEQFF.

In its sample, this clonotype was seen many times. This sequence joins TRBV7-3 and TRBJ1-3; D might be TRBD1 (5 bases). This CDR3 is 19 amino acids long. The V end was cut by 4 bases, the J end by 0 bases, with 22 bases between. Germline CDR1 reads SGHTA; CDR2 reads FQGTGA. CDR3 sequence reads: CASSSPTLTVSSSGNTIYF. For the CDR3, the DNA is TGTGCCAGCAGCTCCCCCACGCTGACAGTCTCTAGCTCTGGAAACACCATATATTTT.

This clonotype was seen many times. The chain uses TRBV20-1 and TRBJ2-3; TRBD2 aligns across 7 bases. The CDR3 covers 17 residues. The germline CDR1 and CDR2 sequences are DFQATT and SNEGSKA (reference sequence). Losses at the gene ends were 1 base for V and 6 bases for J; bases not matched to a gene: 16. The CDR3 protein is CSARGGGSSGLLDTQYF. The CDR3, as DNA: TGCAGTGCTAGAGGAGGAGGCTCTAGCGGATTATTGGATACGCAGTATTTT.

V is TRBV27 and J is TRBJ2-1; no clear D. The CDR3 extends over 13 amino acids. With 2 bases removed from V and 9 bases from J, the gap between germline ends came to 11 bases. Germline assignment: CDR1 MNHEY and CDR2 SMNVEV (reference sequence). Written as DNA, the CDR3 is TGTGCCAGCAGTTTAAGCCAGAACGGTGAGCAGTTCTTC. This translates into CASSLSQNGEQFF.

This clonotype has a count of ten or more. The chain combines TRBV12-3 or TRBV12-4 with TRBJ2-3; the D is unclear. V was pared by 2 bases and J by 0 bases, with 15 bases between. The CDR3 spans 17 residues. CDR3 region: CASSLIGSAPSTDTQYF. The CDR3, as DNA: TGTGCCAGCAGTTTAATCGGATCAGCCCCTAGCACAGATACGCAGTATTTT.